This T cell receptor (beta chain) was recorded in a study of human T cells and chemical hapten exposure. Study-level findings and limits: Because all patients had alopecia, their immune responses might differ from healthy ones. Patch test score showed a positive correlation with PT1 expanded TCR counts.

Time point here: patch test 2, 6 weeks after DPC sensitization. As to treatment: therapeutic diphenylcyclopropenone sensitization with weekly scalp DPC. CDR1 SGHTA and CDR2 FQGNSA come from the germline V gene. Trimming took 6 bases from V and 2 from J, leaving 17 bases between them. The CDR3 has 15 amino acids. For the library, individual cDNA molecules each received unique molecular identifiers. Original handling: TCRs per sample had a median of approximately 96,000 and ranged from roughly 23,224 to 700,000. TCRdb fed the RACE reads into MiXCR, producing one record per CDR3 protein. These V and J calls are TCRdb output, not the study's own analysis. Here the sample spans about 96,000 distinct CDR3 sequences, approximately 9.3% being singletons. About this clonotype: Its antigen is currently unknown.

This chain links TRBV7-2 with TRBJ2-7, with D possibly being TRBD1 or TRBD2 (5 bases each). Sequencing was performed on whole blood, taken in connection with sensitization to the hapten diphenylcyclopropenone (DPC). The receptor comes from a woman aged 40 to 49 with alopecia areata. Some clones in this sample may be carry-over from other donors' samples. The CDR3 loop reads CASRSRGAGPYEQYF. The CDR3 DNA reads TGTGCCAGCAGGTCTCGGGGCGCCGGCCCCTACGAGCAGTACTTC.